This is a list of T cell receptor beta chains from one sample in a study of CD4 T cell repertoires in COVID-19. The protocol was immunoSEQ multiplex PCR, while the TCRdb copy is restricted to in-frame clones and leaves out a portion. The table has fewer than 25,000 clones, about 94% seen once. This sample comprised circulating follicular helper CD4+ T cells (cTfh) from blood, obtained before the COVID-19 pandemic. The source is a human donor who had COVID-19. The conserved cysteine and the conserved F or W are not part of the CDR3 here.

v_call,j_call,cdr3_aa
TRBV12-5,TRBJ1-1,ASGPDSMYAF
TRBV7-2,TRBJ2-5,ASSSFETQY
TRBV6-5,TRBJ2-3,ASSYGREFADTQY
TRBV6-1,TRBJ2-2,ASSEYRKSGYTGELF
TRBV11-2,TRBJ2-2,ASSLRNTGELF
TRBV5-1,TRBJ2-1,ASSLDGGAGNEQF
TRBV6-6,TRBJ2-5,ASSPPPGVGVETQY
TRBV2,TRBJ2-7,VSSYTGGGGY
TRBV6-5,TRBJ1-1,ASTGGAEAF
TRBV5-4,TRBJ2-5,ASSFFLGPGGETQY
TRBV15,TRBJ2-7,ATSREYMTYEQY
TRBV18,TRBJ1-2,ASSLDRVYGYT
TRBV4-2,TRBJ2-2,ASMPGQGSTGELF
TRBV7-9,TRBJ1-2,ASSFNTGTSNYGYT
TRBV28,TRBJ2-7,ASSSSGVTYEQY
TRBV28,TRBJ1-2,ASSPRQYGYT
TRBV6-6,TRBJ2-7,ASSYTSGPSYEQY
TRBV2,TRBJ1-5,ASRETGNQPQH
TRBV7-2,TRBJ2-1,ASSLIAGGPGAEQF
TRBV18,TRBJ2-5,ASSLSLVGQETQY
TRBV6-5,TRBJ1-1,ASSANRVSNTEAF
TRBV12-5,TRBJ2-7,ASGTSGAYEQY
TRBV11-2,TRBJ2-5,ASSLEGQPKTQY
TRBV5-6,TRBJ2-7,ASSFGQGGHEQY
TRBV6-1,TRBJ2-3,ASSEDRGGTDTQY
TRBV30,TRBJ1-1,AWSHTGTGGFGEAF
TRBV2,TRBJ1-1,ASSVDTLNTEAF
TRBV12-5,TRBJ2-7,ASGLARGGDRGYEQY
TRBV21-1,TRBJ1-1,ASSPHLGGCFSTEAF
TRBV5-1,TRBJ2-7,ASSLAGTGYEQY
TRBV6-1,TRBJ2-3,ASSATSGVSTDTQY
TRBV6-1,TRBJ1-3,ASSDVPSGDTIY
TRBV19,TRBJ1-5,ASEGGGEGNQPQH
TRBV7-2,TRBJ1-2,ASRGTASYGYT
TRBV2,TRBJ2-3,ASMGLAGGSQY
TRBV5-8,TRBJ1-2,ASSYGQGDYGYT
TRBV2,TRBJ1-4,ASRADRVGEKLF
TRBV13,TRBJ2-7,ASSFRKTGGGYEQY
TRBV18,TRBJ2-1,ASSPPGHGGEQF
TRBV19,TRBJ2-1,ASSKQANEQF
TRBV11-2,TRBJ2-3,ASSLGIGQGGTDTQY
TRBV5-4,TRBJ1-6,ASSLNGGNSPLH
TRBV11-1,TRBJ2-3,ASSSSGLAGATDTQY
TRBV7-2,TRBJ1-4,ASSAGGGQGEKLF
TRBV5-4,TRBJ2-7,ASSLSGGKGLEQY
TRBV5-1,TRBJ2-3,ASSQGGIGTDTQY
TRBV5-3,TRBJ2-1,ARSLPTGKDNEQF
TRBV6-5,TRBJ2-2,ASSYSSVNTGELF